This T cell receptor (beta chain) is drawn from a study of shared clonotypes between healthy human individuals. Study observations and caveats: The naive CD4 repertoires of a handful of donors were compared, and around 4.7% of clonotypes were shared.

Germline assignment: CDR1 MDHEN and CDR2 SYDVKM. The ends were cut back, 4 bases at V and 5 bases at J, with 8 bases in the middle. CDR3 length: 12 residues. To note about this clone: Its specificity is not known.

Sequenced by immunoSEQ multiplex PCR; TCRdb stores in-frame clones only, minus some. In the table there are 550,000 to 800,000 clones, around 72% of which are singletons. This receptor was taken from a woman between 25 and 40 years old in good health. The genes are TRBV28 and TRBJ1-2; no definite D call. Material: memory CD4+ T cells sorted from blood. Regarding subset: CD45RA-negative fraction. CDR3: CASSSMAYGYTF. The CDR3 DNA reads TGTGCCAGCAGTTCGATGGCTTATGGCTACACCTTC.